This T cell receptor beta chain comes out of a study of cytomegalovirus exposure and HLA in healthy donors. Germline CDR1 reads WNHNN; CDR2 reads SYGVQD (reference sequence). Trimming removed 1 base from V and 9 bases from J, with 16 bases in between. The CDR3 covers 15 residues. Study-level results: As confirmed in vitro, a few CMV-associated chains were specific for CMV antigens. In a later analysis, productive TCRs from donors in an Asian-associated ancestry cluster reportedly carried fewer N-insertions than the cohort mean. Researchers reported in a later analysis that common viral pathogens appeared linked to several top clusters.

Use of 60 Vbeta and 13 Jbeta primers characterized the PCR. Sequenced by immunoSEQ multiplex PCR; TCRdb stores in-frame clones only, minus some. The sample has about 120,000 clones; around 79% are singletons. This clone has only a few counts. The antigen remains unidentified. Sample: PBMCs. The chain combines TRBV10-1 with TRBJ1-5, with D unclear. This sequence was found in a woman between 25 and 40 years old in good health and CMV-seropositive. CDR3 region: CASSEWASPYRPQHF. CDR3 DNA sequence: TGCGCCAGCAGTGAGTGGGCCTCCCCCTATAGGCCCCAGCATTTT.